This T cell receptor (beta chain) was sequenced during a study of radiotherapy plus CTLA-4 blockade in lung cancer. Study information: Among all patients, 15% to 20% showed objective responses, while 30% to 35% had disease control.

CDR1 is MNHNS, CDR2 SASEGT, per germline. Between the trimmed V and J ends, which lost 3 bases and 0 bases, there was a span of 15 bases. CDR3 length: 18 residues. Study-level findings and limits: Researchers report tumor-derived TCR clones expanding in blood after radiotherapy plus ipilimumab.

Remarks on this clone: Antigen: not known.

Data came from immunoSEQ multiplex PCR; TCRdb stores just in-frame clones and leaves some out. This table has around 110,000 clones, more than 75% appearing once. Patients had chemo-refractory metastatic non-small-cell lung cancer and received focal radiation plus CTLA-4 blockade that used ipilimumab. The rearrangement links TRBV6-1 to TRBJ1-6, with a weak D call TRBD1 (6 bases). This material consisted of peripheral blood, taken from a patient treated with radiotherapy plus ipilimumab. This receptor was identified in a human donor with non-small cell lung cancer that progressed on radiotherapy plus ipilimumab. Some clones in this sample may be carry-over from other donors' samples. CDR3 nucleotides: TGTGCCAGCAGTGATCCCCCACAGGGCCGCTCCTATAATTCACCCCTCCACTTT. The encoded protein is CASSDPPQGRSYNSPLHF.